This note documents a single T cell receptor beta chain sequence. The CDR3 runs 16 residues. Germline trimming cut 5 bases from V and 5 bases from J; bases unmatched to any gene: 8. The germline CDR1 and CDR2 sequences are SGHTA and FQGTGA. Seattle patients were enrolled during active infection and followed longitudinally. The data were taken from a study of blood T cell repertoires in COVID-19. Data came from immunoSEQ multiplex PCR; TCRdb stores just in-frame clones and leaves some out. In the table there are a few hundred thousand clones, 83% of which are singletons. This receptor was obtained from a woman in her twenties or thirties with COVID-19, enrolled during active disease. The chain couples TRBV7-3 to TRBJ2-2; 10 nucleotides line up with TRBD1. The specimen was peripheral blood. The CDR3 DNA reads TGTGCCAGCAGCCACCGACAGGGGGCGGGTACCGGGGAGCTGTTTTTT. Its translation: CASSHRQGAGTGELFF.